Below, 28 T cell receptor beta chains from the same sample are listed, as sequenced in a study of blood T cell repertoires in COVID-19. Clones were sequenced by immunoSEQ multiplex PCR, and TCRdb holds only the in-frame ones, with some missing. The sample carries hundreds of thousands of clones, around 85% recorded once. Sequencing was performed on peripheral blood. The receptors here all came from a woman between 18 and 29 years old with acute or convalescent COVID-19.

This chain joins TRBV6-5 and TRBJ2-7; TRBD2 matches 8 bases. Germline lookup yields CDR1 MNHEY and CDR2 SVGAGI. J was trimmed by 2 bases and V by 7 bases; bases with no gene match: 4. The CDR3 is 13 amino acids. The CDR3 coding sequence is TGTGCCAGCACCAGTAGCGGGACCTACGAGCAGTACTTC. Its protein is CASTSSGTYEQYF.

V is TRBV3-1 (or the pseudogene TRBV3-2) and J is TRBJ1-1, with TRBD1 matching 11 bases. The length of the CDR3 is 15 residues. Germline-derived CDR1 and CDR2 are LGHDT and YNNKEL (reference sequence). J gave up 4 bases and V 4 bases, and 5 bases lay outside the gene matches. This chain's CDR3 is CASSLAGTGGTEAFF. CDR3 coding DNA: TGTGCCAGCAGCCTAGCCGGGACAGGGGGCACTGAAGCTTTCTTT.

The V and J genes are TRBV6-6 and TRBJ1-5; possibly TRBD1 for D (6 bases). The CDR3 is 15 residues long. Between the trimmed V and J ends, which lost 7 bases and 2 bases, there was a span of 15 bases. Germline V gives CDR1 MNHNY, CDR2 SVGAGI (reference sequence). CDR3 region: CASNRQDFGNQPQHF. The CDR3 nucleotides are TGTGCCAGCAACAGACAGGATTTCGGCAATCAGCCCCAGCATTTT.

This chain uses TRBV14 with TRBJ2-7; D is uncertain. Germline CDR1 and CDR2: SGHDN and FVKESK. This CDR3 is built from 14 residues. V was pared by 1 base and J by 3 bases, with 10 bases between. The CDR3 protein is CASSQGNNLYEQYF. The CDR3 DNA reads TGTGCCAGCAGCCAAGGAAACAACCTCTACGAGCAGTACTTC.

Only a few counts were recorded for this clone. The chain carries TRBV19 and TRBJ2-7, with 8 positions matching TRBD1. The length of the CDR3 is 14 residues. Germline V gene sequence: CDR1 LNHDA, CDR2 SQIVND (reference sequence). Losses at the gene ends were 8 bases for V and 3 bases for J; bases not matched to a gene: 9. CDR3 coding DNA: TGTGCCAGTGCCCCGGGACAGGCCTACTACGAGCAGTACTTC. Encoded protein: CASAPGQAYYEQYF.

The gene calls are TRBV29-1 and TRBJ1-3; 7 nucleotides agree with TRBD1. With 6 bases clipped from V and 3 bases from J, the junction kept 8 bases outside the gene matches. The germline CDR1 and CDR2 sequences are SQVTM and ANQGSEA. This CDR3 has 14 residues. DNA for the CDR3: TGCAGCGTGGACCCCACAGGGGATGGAAACACCATATATTTT. It codes for CSVDPTGDGNTIYF.

V usage is TRBV5-1 and J usage is TRBJ2-7; 7 nucleotides align to TRBD2. J gave up 3 bases and V 0 bases, and 6 bases lay outside the gene matches. This CDR3 contains 15 residues. Germline V lookup: CDR1 SGHRS, CDR2 YFSETQ. CDR3: CASSLGFGGSYEQYF. Here the CDR3 DNA reads TGCGCCAGCAGCTTGGGATTTGGCGGGAGCTACGAGCAGTACTTC.

The J gene is TRBJ1-2, the V gene TRBV6-6; 9 positions match TRBD1. CDR1 is MNHNY, CDR2 SVGAGI, per germline (reference sequence). The CDR3 length is 15 residues. The junction had 11 bases not matched to a gene; V was cut back by 4 bases and J by 8 bases. Here the CDR3 reads CASSWGQGVVGGYTF. CDR3 nucleotide sequence: TGTGCCAGCAGTTGGGGACAGGGCGTCGTGGGAGGCTACACCTTC.

This clone has ten or more counts. The J gene is TRBJ2-7, the V gene TRBV7-2; D call uncertain. Germline values: CDR1 SGHTA, CDR2 FQGNSA. CDR3 size: 15 residues. The V gene lost 0 bases and the J gene lost 0 bases, with 9 bases spanning the gap. CDR3 DNA sequence: TGTGCCAGCAGCTTAGCGCGGTGGAGCTCCTACGAGCAGTACTTC. Amino acids: CASSLARWSSYEQYF. The full variable domain, with the rest looked up from reference TRBV7-2 and TRBJ2-7, is GAGVSQSPSNKVTEKGKDVELRCDPISGHTALYWYRQSLGQGLEFLIYFQGNSAPDKSGLPSDRFSAERTGGSVSTLTIQRTQQEDSAVYLCASSLARWSSYEQYFGPGTRLTVT.

The chain couples TRBV5-1 to TRBJ1-3; D is possibly TRBD1 (6 bases). V was clipped by 5 bases and J by 4 bases, with 13 bases between them. CDR1 and CDR2 (germline): SGHRS, YFSETQ. The CDR3 totals 14 residues. Written as DNA, the CDR3 is TGCGCCAGCAGGCTGACAGGTACCGGAAACACCATATATTTT. This encodes CASRLTGTGNTIYF.

The chain is built from TRBV28 and TRBJ1-1, with TRBD1 as a possible D gene (5 bases). This CDR3 is built from 13 residues. Germline CDR1 MDHEN, CDR2 SYDVKM. V was pared by 3 bases and J by 7 bases, with 12 bases between. CDR3 in amino acids: CASSFREKFEAFF. CDR3 nucleotide sequence: TGTGCCAGCAGTTTCAGGGAAAAGTTTGAAGCTTTCTTT.

This clone has more than one count but fewer than ten. The CDR3 DNA sequence: TGTGCCACCGCGGGGGAGAATGAGCAGTTCTTC. As protein: CATAGENEQFF. This chain connects TRBV2 to TRBJ2-1, with 7 nucleotides matching TRBD2. V lost 10 bases, J lost 7 bases, and 4 bases stayed unmatched. CDR1 and CDR2 from the germline V gene are SNHLY and FYNNEI. The CDR3 has 11 residues.

The genes are TRBV28 and TRBJ2-2; TRBD2 matches at 8 bases. Trimming took 5 bases from V and 7 from J; bases not matched to a gene: 3. The CDR3 has 13 amino acids. Looked up from germline, CDR1 is MDHEN and CDR2 is SYDVKM. The CDR3 loop reads CASSPLAGGELFF. CDR3 bases: TGTGCCAGCAGTCCTCTAGCGGGCGGGGAGCTGTTTTTT.

This chain connects TRBV27 to TRBJ2-3; D possibly corresponds to TRBD2 (6 bases). The CDR3 covers 14 residues. From germline, CDR1 is MNHEY and CDR2 SMNVEV (reference sequence). The V end lost 5 bases, the J end lost 4 bases, and 13 bases lay between the germline ends. Here the CDR3 DNA reads TGTGCCAGCAGTCCACTAGCTAGTCCAGATACGCAGTATTTT. Translating gives CASSPLASPDTQYF.

The gene calls are TRBV9 and TRBJ1-2, with a weak D call TRBD1 (5 bases). In germline, CDR1 is SGDLS, CDR2 YYNGEE. V lost 4 bases and J 4 bases, leaving 17 bases between the germline ends. This CDR3 has 15 residues. CDR3: CASSLNPTDPYGYTF. The CDR3 DNA is TGTGCCAGCAGCCTAAACCCGACAGACCCCTATGGCTACACCTTC.

This chain links TRBV18 with TRBJ1-2, with D possibly TRBD1 on 5 matching bases. V lost 4 bases to trimming and J lost 0 bases, with 15 bases between them. This CDR3 has 16 amino acids. Germline CDR1 KGHSH, CDR2 LQKENI. CDR3 in amino acids: CASSREPGFSNYGYTF. Here the CDR3 DNA reads TGTGCCAGCTCACGAGAACCAGGGTTTTCTAACTATGGCTACACCTTC.

This chain uses TRBV19 with TRBJ2-1; the D is unclear. In germline, CDR1 is LNHDA, CDR2 SQIVND (reference sequence). Trimming pared 3 bases from V and 8 bases from J, leaving 8 bases between. The CDR3 is made up of 12 amino acids. CDR3 sequence (DNA): TGTGCCAGTAGTATGAGGCTCGATGAGCAGTTCTTC. It yields the protein CASSMRLDEQFF.

The chain couples TRBV5-1 to TRBJ1-5; D is unclear. Germline V CDR1 and CDR2: SGHRS, YFSETQ. With 0 bases removed from V and 4 bases from J, the gap between germline ends came to 8 bases. The CDR3 spans 14 residues. CDR3 DNA: TGCGCCAGCAGCTTGGATGGCTTTAATCAGCCCCAGCATTTT. Protein: CASSLDGFNQPQHF.

This chain links TRBV2 with TRBJ1-5, with 9 bases lining up with TRBD1. This CDR3 has 13 amino acids. V lost 6 bases, J lost 7 bases, and 4 bases stayed unmatched. The germline gives CDR1 SNHLY, CDR2 FYNNEI. The CDR3: CASRDRGEQPQHF. The CDR3 region has the DNA TGTGCCAGCAGAGACAGGGGGGAACAGCCCCAGCATTTT.

Worth noting for this clone: This same CDR3 is encoded by further DNA sequences in the sample. DNA for the CDR3: TGTGCCAGCTCCCGGGACAGGGGGAATGGCTACACCTTC. This encodes CASSRDRGNGYTF. This chain uses TRBV6-5 with TRBJ1-2, with 11 bases lining up with TRBD1. CDR3 length: 13 residues. With V trimmed by 8 bases and J by 6 bases, 5 bases remained unmatched. From germline, CDR1 is MNHEY and CDR2 SVGAGI.

V gene TRBV5-1 combines with J gene TRBJ2-1, with 8 bases identical to TRBD2. In germline, CDR1 is SGHRS, CDR2 YFSETQ. The CDR3 length is 15 residues. After removal of 8 bases from V and 0 bases from J, the junction contained 7 bases not matched to a gene. The chain's CDR3 is CASGLADPSYNEQFF. In nucleotides, the CDR3 is TGCGCCAGTGGACTAGCTGATCCCTCCTACAATGAGCAGTTCTTC. The entire variable domain, with the rest obtained from reference TRBV5-1 and TRBJ2-1, is as follows: KAGVTQTPRYLIKTRGQQVTLSCSPISGHRSVSWYQQTPGQGLQFLFEYFSETQRNKGNFPGRFSGRQFSNSRSEMNVSTLELGDSALYLCASGLADPSYNEQFFGPGTRLTVL.

The genes are TRBV25-1 and TRBJ2-5; no clear D. The CDR3 loop spans 15 amino acids. The germline CDR1 and CDR2 sequences are MGHDK and SYGVNS. V lost 2 bases and J lost 2, with 12 bases in between. CDR3 sequence: CASSEADFSQETQYF. The DNA of the CDR3 is TGTGCCAGCAGTGAAGCAGACTTCAGTCAAGAGACCCAGTACTTC.

V is TRBV29-1 and J is TRBJ1-1, with D possibly matching TRBD1 (5 bases). Trimming left V 8 bases short and J 4 bases short, with 14 bases between. Germline CDR1 is SQVTM and CDR2 is ANQGSEA. There are 12 residues in the CDR3. CDR3: CSIGPGGTEAFF. CDR3 coding DNA: TGCAGCATCGGGCCCGGGGGCACTGAAGCTTTCTTT.

The chain links TRBV10-2 to TRBJ2-1, with 13 bases that match TRBD2. V was clipped by 6 bases and J by 10 bases; unmatched bases: 6. Germline CDR1 reads WSHSY; CDR2 reads SAAADI. This CDR3 comprises 14 residues. The CDR3 sequence is CASRGTSGKNEQFF. Here the CDR3 DNA reads TGCGCCAGCAGGGGGACTAGCGGGAAAAACGAGCAGTTCTTC.

The chain couples TRBV2 to TRBJ2-7, with D maybe TRBD1 (5 bases). The CDR3 totals 15 residues. The V and J ends lost 4 bases and 3 bases respectively, with 16 bases between them. Per the germline V gene, CDR1 is SNHLY and CDR2 is FYNNEI. For the CDR3, the DNA is TGTGCCAGCAGTGCCCTCCTAACAGGTAACTACGAGCAGTACTTC. Translated: CASSALLTGNYEQYF. The whole variable domain, filled in from reference TRBV2 and TRBJ2-7, reads EPEVTQTPSHQVTQMGQEVILRCVPISNHLYFYWYRQILGQKVEFLVSFYNNEISEKSEIFDDQFSVERPDGSNFTLKIRSTKLEDSAMYFCASSALLTGNYEQYFGPGTRLTVT.

The genes are TRBV6-4 and TRBJ2-5, with TRBD2 matching over 9 bases. This CDR3 has 16 residues. Trimming took 4 bases from V and 2 from J; bases not matched to a gene: 8. Looked up from germline, CDR1 is MRHNA and CDR2 is SNTAGT. The CDR3 sequence is CASSALAGEGQETQYF. The CDR3 DNA reads as TGTGCCAGCAGTGCCTTAGCGGGAGAGGGGCAAGAGACCCAGTACTTC.

The chain employs TRBV4-1 and TRBJ2-1; weak D call: TRBD2 (6 bases). V lost 2 bases and J lost 8, with 13 bases in between. The germline V gene encodes CDR1 MGHRA and CDR2 YSYEKL. CDR3 length: 14 amino acids. The CDR3 sequence is CASSQPGLPDEQFF. CDR3 coding DNA: TGCGCCAGCAGCCAACCGGGACTCCCGGATGAGCAGTTCTTC.

The chain employs TRBV28 and TRBJ2-3; perhaps TRBD1 as D (6 bases). Germline CDR1 reads MDHEN; CDR2 reads SYDVKM. Trimming left V 5 bases short and J 9 bases short, with 12 bases between. The CDR3 has 12 residues. CDR3 sequence reads: CASSRRGGTQYF. As DNA, the CDR3 is TGTGCCAGCAGTCGCAGGGGTGGCACGCAGTATTTT. Full variable domain (rest looked up from reference TRBV28 and TRBJ2-3): DVKVTQSSRYLVKRTGEKVFLECVQDMDHENMFWYRQDPGLGLRLIYFSYDVKMKEKGDIPEGYSVSREKKERFSLILESASTNQTSMYLCASSRRGGTQYFGPGTRLTVL.